The 24 T cell receptor beta chains below come from one sample, sequenced in a study of T cell responses to AZD1222 COVID-19 vaccine. The protocol was immunoSEQ multiplex PCR, while the TCRdb copy is restricted to in-frame clones and leaves out a portion. The table records approximately 130,000 clones, about 89% of them present only once. This material consisted of peripheral blood, taken on day 0 of AZD1222 vaccination. The receptors here all came from an adult in good health.

This chain links TRBV18 with TRBJ1-1; 10 bases line up with TRBD1. V gave up 6 bases and J gave up 2 bases; unmatched junction bases: 12. Germline-derived CDR1 and CDR2 are KGHSH and LQKENI. This CDR3 is built from 17 residues. CDR3 sequence (DNA): TGTGCCAGCTCCCCCGGGACAGGGGTCTCACCCAACACTGAAGCTTTCTTT. Its protein is CASSPGTGVSPNTEAFF.

There are a few counts of this clone. In DNA form, the CDR3 reads TGTGCCAGCAGCCAAGAAATAGGACCCTTAAGCTCTGGAAACACCATATATTTT. Translated, it gives CASSQEIGPLSSGNTIYF. The chain recombines TRBV4-2 with TRBJ1-3; D is unresolved. Trimming removed 0 bases from V and 0 bases from J, with 15 bases in between. This CDR3 region has 18 residues. Germline V gene sequence: CDR1 LGHNA, CDR2 YNFKEQ.

The chain joins TRBV7-2 to TRBJ1-6; D may be TRBD1 (5 bases). Germline values: CDR1 SGHTA, CDR2 FQGNSA. CDR3 length equals 16 residues. The germline V and J ends were trimmed by 4 bases and 8 bases, with 18 bases remaining between them. The CDR3 reads CASSSTTGTEYSPLHF. The CDR3 nucleotides are TGTGCCAGCAGCTCCACAACCGGGACGGAATATTCACCCCTCCACTTT.

V usage is TRBV12-3 or TRBV12-4 and J usage is TRBJ2-2; D is perhaps TRBD1 or TRBD2 (5 bases each). Trimming cost V 7 bases and J 7 bases, with 13 bases left between them. The CDR3 covers 13 residues. The CDR3 DNA reads as TGTGCCAGCATAACGGGGACGAGCGGGGAGCTGTTTTTT. It codes for CASITGTSGELFF.

This clone was observed a few times. The chain employs TRBV23-1 and TRBJ2-7; D could derive from TRBD1 or TRBD2 (5 bases each). TRBV23-1 is assigned to the ORF class and has an uncertain function. Trimming took off 2 bases at V and 1 base at J, with 15 bases between the two ends. This CDR3 is built from 16 residues. The CDR3 DNA sequence: TGCGCCAGCAGTCAAACCCTCCAGGGACGATCCTACGAGCAGTACTTC. Residues: CASSQTLQGRSYEQYF.

The J gene is TRBJ1-1, the V gene TRBV5-4; D unresolved. Per germline, CDR1 SGHNT and CDR2 YYREEE (reference sequence). V gave up 4 bases and J gave up 0 bases, with 13 bases separating them. The CDR3 has 15 residues. CDR3 region: CASSTGGGVNTEAFF. DNA of the CDR3: TGTGCCAGCAGCACGGGAGGTGGGGTGAACACTGAAGCTTTCTTT.

The chain combines TRBV7-9 with TRBJ2-1; D is uncertain. The germline V and J ends were trimmed by 1 base and 0 bases, with 4 bases remaining between them. Germline V gene lookup returns CDR1 SEHNR and CDR2 FQNEAQ (reference sequence). This CDR3 comprises 14 residues. The CDR3 nucleotides read TGTGCCAGCAGCTTAGGGGCCTCCTACAATGAGCAGTTCTTC. It yields the protein CASSLGASYNEQFF.

The V gene is TRBV5-8, the J gene TRBJ1-3, with TRBD1 matching 7 bases. Germline loops: CDR1 SGHTS, CDR2 YDEGEE. V lost 5 bases, J lost 8 bases, and 13 bases stayed unmatched. This CDR3 contains 15 residues. The CDR3 DNA reads TGTGCCAGCAGAGAGAGACAGGGTATGGCGGACACCATATATTTT. Translated: CASRERQGMADTIYF.

CDR3 sequence reads: CASAGGGGYTF. For the CDR3, the DNA is TGTGCCAGCGCAGGGGGAGGCGGCTACACCTTC. V and J are TRBV6-5 and TRBJ1-2; 7 bases fit TRBD1. The CDR3 extends over 11 amino acids. CDR1 and CDR2 from the germline V gene are MNHEY and SVGAGI. V trimming: 8 bases; J trimming: 8 bases; junction bases outside the gene matches: 5.

This chain connects TRBV10-1 to TRBJ1-2; TRBD1 is a possible D gene (5 bases). The V end was cut by 6 bases, the J end by 3 bases, with 14 bases between. The germline V gene has CDR1 WNHNN and CDR2 SYGVQD (reference sequence). The CDR3 runs 14 residues. CDR3 bases: TGCGCCAGCAGGGAACAGACAGTGGACTATGGCTACACCTTC. It encodes CASREQTVDYGYTF.

V is TRBV6-5 and J is TRBJ1-2; D gene ambiguous. The CDR3 is 12 residues long. CDR1 and CDR2 (germline): MNHEY, SVGAGI. V lost 0 bases to trimming and J lost 7 bases, with 6 bases between them. CDR3 sequence reads: CASSYSDGGYTF. CDR3 bases: TGTGCCAGCAGTTACTCGGACGGTGGCTACACCTTC.

This clone has just one count. The junction shows a germline mismatch at one end, possibly a read error. In DNA form, the CDR3 reads TGTGCCAGCAGCCAAGACCGGCCGGGGCAAAGAAGGAGTTGGTTC. Residues: CASSQDRPGQRRSWF. The chain is built from TRBV4-2 and TRBJ1-2; weak D call: TRBD1 (5 bases). CDR1 and CDR2 from the germline V gene are LGHNA and YNFKEQ. The CDR3 has 15 residues.

The chain uses TRBV6-5 and TRBJ1-3; no reliable D call. Germline CDR1 MNHEY, CDR2 SVGAGI. The CDR3 totals 15 residues. V was cut by 0 bases and J by 2 bases, with 8 bases left in between. The CDR3 DNA follows: TGTGCCAGCAGTTACTCGGGCAGTGCTGGAAACACCATATATTTT. This sequence encodes CASSYSGSAGNTIYF.

The rearrangement joins TRBV3-1 (or the pseudogene TRBV3-2) to TRBJ2-1; D might be TRBD1 (5 bases). In germline, CDR1 is LGHDT, CDR2 YNNKEL (reference sequence). This CDR3 region has 14 residues. Deletions cut 0 bases from V and 8 bases from J, with 11 bases between. The CDR3 protein is CASSQDLRGDEQFF. CDR3 DNA sequence: TGTGCCAGCAGCCAAGATCTTAGGGGTGATGAGCAGTTCTTC.

The V gene is TRBV7-9, the J gene TRBJ2-7; TRBD1 aligns across 8 bases. The germline CDR1 and CDR2 sequences are SEHNR and FQNEAQ (reference sequence). The CDR3 consists of 12 residues. Unmatched junction bases numbered 3, after V lost 5 bases and J lost 6 bases. The CDR3 DNA sequence: TGTGCCAGCAGCGAACAGGGGGGCGAGCAGTACTTC. The encoded protein is CASSEQGGEQYF.

The V call is TRBV5-4, the J call TRBJ2-1, with unresolved D. CDR1 is SGHNT, CDR2 YYREEE, per germline (reference sequence). The V end lost 3 bases, the J end lost 7 bases, and 8 bases lay between the germline ends. The CDR3 contains 12 residues. In nucleotides, the CDR3 is TGTGCCAGCAGCTGGGGTTTTAATGAGCAGTTCTTC. It codes for CASSWGFNEQFF. Based on the CDR3 plus reference TRBV5-4 and TRBJ2-1, the full variable domain is ETGVTQSPTHLIKTRGQQVTLRCSSQSGHNTVSWYQQALGQGPQFIFQYYREEENGRGNFPPRFSGLQFPNYSSELNVNALELDDSALYLCASSWGFNEQFFGPGTRLTVL.

V usage is TRBV6-1 and J usage is TRBJ1-4; D uncertain. V lost 0 bases and J lost 7, with 12 bases in between. The germline CDR1 and CDR2 sequences are MNHNS and SASEGT. The CDR3 loop spans 15 amino acids. The CDR3 sequence is CASSEARQRTEKLFF. The CDR3 DNA reads TGTGCCAGCAGTGAAGCGAGGCAGCGGACTGAAAAACTGTTTTTT.

The chain combines TRBV20-1 with TRBJ2-7, with D tentatively TRBD1 or TRBD2 (5 bases each). With 3 bases removed from V and 6 bases from J, the gap between germline ends came to 9 bases. Looked up from germline, CDR1 is DFQATT and CDR2 is SNEGSKA (reference sequence). The CDR3 runs to 11 residues. The CDR3 is CSASRAGEQYF. The DNA for the CDR3 is TGCAGTGCTAGCAGGGCGGGCGAGCAGTACTTC.

The V and J genes are TRBV19 and TRBJ1-1, with a tentative D call TRBD1 (6 bases). The CDR3 length is 13 residues. V lost 5 bases and J 11 bases, leaving 18 bases between the germline ends. CDR1 is LNHDA, CDR2 SQIVND, per germline (reference sequence). The CDR3 loop is CASSSRGGGRAFF. The CDR3, as DNA: TGTGCCAGTAGTTCCCGTGGAGGGGGGAGGGCTTTCTTT.

Details on this clone: The same CDR3 is also encoded by other DNA sequences in this sample. This chain joins TRBV30 and TRBJ1-1; D ambiguous. CDR1 and CDR2 (germline): GTSNPN, SVGIG (reference sequence). Trimming took 0 bases from V and 1 from J, leaving 6 bases between them. The CDR3 length is 13 residues. CDR3 sequence: CAWSVGGNTEAFF. As DNA, the CDR3 is TGTGCCTGGAGTGTAGGCGGGAACACTGAAGCTTTCTTT.

V usage is TRBV6-5 and J usage is TRBJ1-5, with a possible D match to TRBD1 (5 bases). The germline gives CDR1 MNHEY, CDR2 SVGAGI. There are 14 residues in the CDR3. Trimming pared 6 bases from V and 9 bases from J, leaving 18 bases between. The DNA for the CDR3 is TGTGCCAGCAGCCCGTTCAGGGTTTTGGCGCCCCAGCATTTT. This encodes CASSPFRVLAPQHF.

The chain has TRBV28 and TRBJ1-2; TRBD1 agrees at 8 bases. Germline CDR1 reads MDHEN; CDR2 reads SYDVKM. The J segment lost 7 bases and the V segment lost 5 bases, leaving 21 bases of the junction unmatched. The CDR3 is made up of 18 amino acids. DNA for the CDR3: TGTGCCAGCAGTCCCGCCGGGCAGGGGGCCTGGTTGAATGGTGGCTACACCTTC. Translated, it gives CASSPAGQGAWLNGGYTF.

V usage is TRBV7-3 and J usage is TRBJ2-7; D might be TRBD1 (6 bases). Germline CDR1 SGHTA, CDR2 FQGTGA. The CDR3 sequence is 13 residues long. Trimming took 11 bases from V and 3 from J, leaving 17 bases between them. CDR3 sequence (DNA): TGTGCCGGAATAAGTACAGGGAGCTACGAGCAGTACTTC. It specifies CAGISTGSYEQYF.

The V and J genes are TRBV18 and TRBJ2-5, with 8 nucleotides matching TRBD1. This CDR3 has 15 residues. Germline trimming cut 4 bases from V and 2 bases from J; bases unmatched to any gene: 6. Per germline, CDR1 KGHSH and CDR2 LQKENI. The CDR3 here is CASSLFRQGQETQYF. The CDR3 nucleotides read TGTGCCAGCTCACTATTCCGACAGGGGCAAGAGACCCAGTACTTC. The full variable domain, rest sourced from reference TRBV18 and TRBJ2-5, is NAGVMQNPRHLVRRRGQEARLRCSPMKGHSHVYWYRQLPEEGLKFMVYLQKENIIDESGMPKERFSAEFPKEGPSILRIQQVVRGDSAAYFCASSLFRQGQETQYFGPGTRLLVL.